This T cell receptor (beta chain) was obtained from a study of early stage breast cancer tumors. Each sample had two DNA replicates, approximately 0.5 ug blood or around 1.4 ug tissue. Measured with immunoSEQ multiplex PCR; TCRdb has only the in-frame clones, and not every one. In the table there are nearly 70,000 clones, over 80% of which are singletons. Study-level results: Blood repertoires resembled normal breast more than tumor. Functional markers like CD4, CD8 and FOXP3 were missed in bulk sequencing. Tumors had around 2.4-fold higher T cell density than normal breast.

CDR3 size: 16 residues. V shed 4 bases and J 6 bases; nucleotides not matched to a gene: 6. Looked up from germline, CDR1 is KGHSH and CDR2 is LQKENI. In regard to this clone: The antigen remains undetermined.

The V call is TRBV18, the J call TRBJ2-2, with 12 bases matching TRBD2. What was sequenced was blood. The sequence was obtained from a person aged 40 to 49 with breast cancer. The CDR3 nucleotides read TGTGCCAGCTCACGACTAGCGGGAGTCGACTCCGGGGAGCTGTTTTTT. Its translation: CASSRLAGVDSGELFF.